The rows below give T cell receptor beta chains drawn from one sample of a study of OX40 agonist ivuxolimab in advanced cancers. Generated by immunoSEQ multiplex PCR, the TCRdb table keeps only in-frame clones and is missing some. The data contain around 100,000 clones, 85% to 95% of them singletons. The material was CD4+ or CD8+ T cells sorted from blood, obtained in a trial of the OX40 agonist ivuxolimab. Receptors originate from an adult with an advanced solid tumor such as melanoma, head and neck, liver or kidney cancer. Each CDR3 is given with its conserved first and last residue. D genes are given only for firm matches. Clone size is stated in some rows and not others, as once, few, many or a class when expanded.

v_call	j_call	clone_size	d_call	cdr3_nt	cdr3_aa
TRBV30	TRBJ2-7	.	TRBD2	TGTGCCTGGATCGGGGGGAGATACGAGCAGTACTTC	CAWIGGRYEQYF
TRBV7-9	TRBJ1-1	.	.	TGTGCCAGCAGCTTAGATTGGACGGTGAACACTGAAGCTTTCTTT	CASSLDWTVNTEAFF
TRBV4-1	TRBJ2-4	.	.	TGCGCCAGCAGCCAAGTGACGGAATTAGCCAAAAACATTCAGTACTTC	CASSQVTELAKNIQYF
TRBV7-3	TRBJ2-5	.	TRBD1	TGTGCCAGCAGCGCGGGACAGGGTCTGGAGACCCAGTACTTC	CASSAGQGLETQYF
TRBV11-1	TRBJ2-1	once	TRBD1	TGTGCCAGCAGCCCGACAGGGGGATTCTACAATGAGCAGTTCTTC	CASSPTGGFYNEQFF
TRBV5-5	TRBJ2-7	.	.	TGTGCCAGCAGCTTGGTTACTGGAACCTACGAGCAGTACTTC	CASSLVTGTYEQYF
TRBV18	TRBJ2-7	.	TRBD2	TGTGCCAGCTCACCATGGGGGGGACCCTACGAGCAGTACTTC	CASSPWGGPYEQYF
TRBV5-1	TRBJ1-2	.	.	TGCGCCAGCAGTTCGAGGGGAGGCGGCTATGGCTACACCTTC	CASSSRGGGYGYTF
TRBV7-6	TRBJ2-2	.	.	TGTGCCAGCAGCTTGAAAGAAGCGGAGCTGTTTTTT	CASSLKEAELFF
TRBV6-5	TRBJ1-5	.	TRBD1	TGTGCCAGCAGTTCGACAGGGGGACGGAATCAGCCCCAGCATTTT	CASSSTGGRNQPQHF
TRBV10-3	TRBJ2-7	.	TRBD1	TGTGCCATCAGTAACGACAGGGGCGCCTACGAGCAGTACTTC	CAISNDRGAYEQYF
TRBV11-2	TRBJ2-7	.	TRBD1	TGTGCCAGCAGCCCACCCGGGACAGGCACCCACGAGCAGTACTTC	CASSPPGTGTHEQYF
TRBV6-1	TRBJ1-2	.	TRBD1	TGTGCCAGCAGTGAAATGCACAGGGGGCGTTATGGCTACACCTTC	CASSEMHRGRYGYTF
TRBV28	TRBJ2-1	.	.	TGTGCCAGCAGCCGCTCCTACAATGAGCAGTTCTTC	CASSRSYNEQFF
TRBV12-5	TRBJ2-1	.	.	TGTGCTAGTGGCCTCGGTCAGGGGTTCTCCTACAATGAGCAGTTCTTC	CASGLGQGFSYNEQFF
TRBV7-9	TRBJ2-2	.	.	TGTGCCAGCAGCATTTATTTGGGGGTGAACACCGGGGAGCTGTTTTTT	CASSIYLGVNTGELFF
TRBV9	TRBJ1-4	.	.	TGTGCCAGCAGCGCCACGGGTGAAAAACTGTTTTTT	CASSATGEKLFF
TRBV6-6	TRBJ1-1	.	.	TGTGCCAGCAGTTTTCCGGGAGGCACTGAAGCTTTCTTT	CASSFPGGTEAFF
TRBV28	TRBJ1-1	.	.	TGTGCCAGCGGGGAATCTTATACTGAAGCTTTCTTT	CASGESYTEAFF
TRBV18	TRBJ2-1	.	.	TGTGCCAGCTCACCACCGTACCAGATCCCCGGCGATGAGCAGTTCTTC	CASSPPYQIPGDEQFF
TRBV5-4	TRBJ2-3	.	.	TGTGCCAGCACACAAGACACAGATACGCAGTATTTT	CASTQDTDTQYF
TRBV15	TRBJ2-7	.	.	TGTGCCACCAGCAGAAGGACAGCGCCCTACGAGCAGTACTTC	CATSRRTAPYEQYF